This TCR beta chain was observed in a study of blood T cell repertoires in COVID-19. Using immunoSEQ multiplex PCR, the repertoire was profiled, and TCRdb retains in-frame clones only, with some absent. This table holds roughly 99,000 clones, under 95% found once. The sample taken for sequencing was peripheral blood. The source is a woman in her twenties or thirties with acute or convalescent COVID-19.

CDR3 region: CACQLAGGTDTQYF. As DNA, the CDR3 is TGTGCCTGCCAACTAGCGGGGGGCACAGATACGCAGTATTTT. This chain connects TRBV6-5 to TRBJ2-3, with 11 bases identical to TRBD2. Germline CDR1 and CDR2: MNHEY and SVGAGI. This CDR3 has 14 amino acids. V gave up 11 bases and J gave up 1 base; unmatched junction bases: 5.